These T cell receptor beta chains were read from a single sample in a study of cytomegalovirus exposure and HLA in healthy donors. TCRdb keeps only in-frame clones here, not all; method: immunoSEQ multiplex PCR. The table records some 170,000 clones, about 80% of them present only once. The sample consisted of PBMCs. These receptor sequences come from a woman in her 40s in good health and CMV-seronegative. CDR3s include the opening cysteine and the closing phenylalanine or tryptophan. A D gene is named only where the DNA matches it firmly. Clone size is shown for a subset of rows, as once, few, many or a class of expanded clone.

clone size	J gene	D gene	V gene	CDR3 protein	CDR3 DNA
.	TRBJ1-2	.	TRBV5-1	CASSPYGVGYGYTF	TGCGCCAGCAGCCCCTACGGGGTGGGCTATGGCTACACCTTC
.	TRBJ2-7	.	TRBV28	CASNHPIATSSYEQYF	TGTGCCAGCAACCATCCTATAGCGACAAGCTCCTACGAGCAGTACTTC
.	TRBJ2-2	.	TRBV4-1	CASSQEAPGELFF	TGCGCCAGCAGCCAAGAAGCCCCCGGGGAGCTGTTTTTT
once	TRBJ2-2	.	TRBV12-5	CASGLNTGELFF	TGTGCTAGTGGTCTTAATACCGGGGAGCTGTTTTTT
.	TRBJ2-7	.	TRBV7-6	CASSLEQAGAYEQYF	TGTGCCAGCAGCTTAGAACAGGCAGGAGCCTACGAGCAGTACTTC
.	TRBJ2-5	.	TRBV5-1	CASSLAIGGLETQYF	TGCGCCAGCAGCTTGGCCATCGGGGGGCTAGAGACCCAGTACTTC
.	TRBJ1-4	TRBD1	TRBV18	CASSRRDSDNEKLFF	TGTGCCAGCTCACGCCGGGACAGTGATAATGAAAAACTGTTTTTT
.	TRBJ2-2	.	TRBV5-1	CASSLAVSNTGELFF	TGCGCCAGCAGCTTAGCGGTTTCGAACACCGGGGAGCTGTTTTTT
few	TRBJ2-5	TRBD2	TRBV2	CASSPTSGRWQETQYF	TGTGCCAGCAGTCCGACTAGCGGGAGGTGGCAAGAGACCCAGTACTTC
few	TRBJ2-7	TRBD1	TRBV6-1	CASGRDRGYEQYF	TGTGCCAGCGGCCGGGACAGGGGTTACGAGCAGTACTTC
.	TRBJ2-7	TRBD2	TRBV29-1	CSVGSGLAGKNYEQYF	TGCAGCGTTGGCTCTGGGCTAGCGGGAAAGAACTACGAGCAGTACTTC
once	TRBJ1-4	.	TRBV25-1	CASSEYGGVEEKLFF	TGTGCCAGCAGTGAATATGGGGGCGTGGAGGAAAAACTGTTTTTT
.	TRBJ2-1	TRBD2	TRBV25-1	CASSLAGVGYNEQFF	TGTGCCAGCAGTTTAGCGGGGGTGGGTTACAATGAGCAGTTCTTC
.	TRBJ2-5	TRBD1	TRBV9	CASSVGTGLGETQYF	TGTGCCAGCAGCGTAGGGACAGGCCTGGGCGAGACCCAGTACTTC
.	TRBJ2-3	TRBD2	TRBV2	CASSDGRVGGGPTDTQYF	TGTGCCAGCAGTGACGGGCGGGTGGGGGGAGGGCCCACAGATACGCAGTATTTT
.	TRBJ1-6	.	TRBV4-1	CASSQDSGLGNSPLHF	TGCGCCAGCAGCCAAGATAGCGGACTGGGAAATTCACCCCTCCACTTT